Sequencing of this T cell receptor beta chain was carried out in a study of cytomegalovirus exposure and HLA in healthy donors (dated by TCRdb to about 2017). With respect to the entire study: In an earlier analysis of under 600 of the donors, 276 Gb of sequence data and 117 million unique TCR beta sequences from 180 million or so T cells were reported. Roughly 5 DR-DQ haplotypes were handled as single units for association and clustering, since linkage in the cohort was strong. The study aimed to test whether signatures of past pathogen exposure could be identified by cataloging public T cell receptors. Donor age, sex, ethnicity and CMV serostatus were compiled together with the repertoire data. HLA typing covered class I and class II loci at four-digit resolution. An earlier analysis of 587 of the donors used high-throughput TCR beta sequencing to judge whether each TCR beta V gene segment behaved as functional or pseudogenic. The number of typed donors differed by locus: about 629-640 for A, B, C, DRB1 and DQB1; approximately 530 for DQA1; about 600 for DPA1; and about 470 for DPB1. The T cell repertoires of under 750 subjects were profiled by immunosequencing and related to cytomegalovirus serostatus. Of the roughly 400 genotyped donors, roughly 76% were placed in the genetic ancestry cluster associated with self-reported Caucasian donors. Approximately 300 gigabases of sequencing data and around 90 million unique TCR sequences made up an early release that covered approximately 700 HLA-typed donors. Every discovery cohort repertoire had been produced on one sequencing platform. To predict cytomegalovirus infection status, the study combined high-throughput TCR immunosequencing, statistical association of individual TCRs with disease status, and machine learning. Among a few hundred genotyped donors of the cohort, an average of around 240,000 unique TCR beta nucleotide sequences were sequenced per donor, around a sixth of them non-productive. In a later analysis, previously published TCR beta repertoires from several hundred donors were re-analyzed and high-resolution HLA genotyping was added so that TCR occurrence patterns could be studied. The later analysis used no new phenotypic data to find candidate immune exposures, relying instead on TCR beta sequences and their occurrence across donors. In addition to the first cohort of approximately 650 subjects, a separate validation cohort of 100 to 150 different subjects was used. Genome-wide SNP genotypes for about 55% of the 666 donors were used in a later genetic analysis, which treated that subset as a discovery cohort. What the work shows at the level of the full study, not this receptor alone: A cluster of highly shared sequence variants was judged likely to represent a technical artifact of the sequencing pipeline. Presence/absence analyses assumed roughly uniform sequencing depth across donors, an assumption that may not hold. Some IMGT-functional V segments, including TRBV6-2 and TRBV6-3, could not be told apart with the 87-base-pair reads, so those segments were excluded. According to a later analysis, parvovirus B19, influenza, CMV and Epstein-Barr virus appeared linked to several top co-occurrence clusters. V-gene and J-gene trimming of TCR beta chains was associated with a missense DCLRE1C variant in a later genetic analysis, and the association was replicated in an independent cohort. In a later analysis, HLA-associated TCR beta chains were found to be more clonally expanded and to have lower generation probabilities than equally common non-associated chains. Linkage disequilibrium might explain the correlated functional status among segregating V segments, but an unknown experimental factor could not be excluded. According to a later genetic analysis, donors in an Asian-associated ancestry cluster had fewer N-insertions in productive TCRs than the approximately 610-donor mean. This cohort had only TCR beta chains sequenced, and the lack of alpha or paired-chain data limited which features could be detected. An earlier analysis of some 560 of the donors showed that most TCR beta V segments appeared in productive rearrangements either about 87% or about 30% of the time, which broadly matched IMGT annotations. A further reported finding was that TCR beta sequences accurately predicted the HLA-A and HLA-B alleles for most subjects in the first cohort. Because counts were too low, about 18 rarely observed V segments, including chromosome 9 orphons, were excluded from the earlier analysis of under 650 of the donors. At a false discovery rate of 0.05, a later analysis linked roughly 17,000 TCR beta sequences to specific HLA alleles. Strong co-occurrence of HLA alleles, especially DR and DQ, made assigning TCR associations to individual alleles difficult. A later analysis found that TCR association rates varied across HLA loci, with DRB1 alleles showing the most associated TCRs and HLA-C alleles the fewest. Because some donors lacked HLA typing at each locus, the association tests relied only on the typed subset. The classifier was reported to diagnose cytomegalovirus status with high specificity and sensitivity in both the original cohort and the validation cohort. A total of about 150 TCR beta chains were listed by the study as associated with cytomegalovirus. For the cohort, immune exposure information was limited to CMV serostatus. According to a later analysis, most CMV-associated TCR beta chains appeared to be HLA-restricted, and the HLA associations seemed to be driven largely by CMV exposure. The authors suggested that the approach could potentially be extended to other disease states and immunological phenotypes. A few of the identified cytomegalovirus-associated TCR beta chains were confirmed in vitro to be specific for cytomegalovirus antigens. Across donors, most TCR sequences were observed very rarely, whereas some public TCRs were present in many individuals.

The receptor library was made with the immunoSEQ multiplex PCR assay. For the multiplex PCR, a mixture combining 60 forward primers for TCR Vbeta segments and 13 reverse primers for TCR Jbeta segments was used. The CDR3 region of rearranged TCR beta genes was amplified from genomic DNA by a multiplex PCR assay. The amplified TCR beta libraries were sequenced on the Illumina HiSeq System as 87-base-pair reads. From the authors' description of their analysis: Across the 600 to 700 repertoires, a later analysis counted 78 million or so unique TCR beta chains, 9 million to 14 million of which were shared by at least two donors. Raw reads were error-corrected and collapsed into unique sequences with a nearest-neighbor algorithm that merged closely related sequences to remove PCR and sequencing errors. V, D and J gene segments were assigned by aligning CDR3 sequences to IMGT reference sequences. For a sequence to be retained, a match of at least six nucleotides was required to both a V gene segment and a J gene segment. Rearrangements were classified as productive when the CDR3 lacked stop codons and remained in frame with V and J, and all other rearrangements were classified as non-productive. CDR3 was defined according to IMGT convention as the region running from the second conserved V-encoded cysteine to the conserved J-encoded phenylalanine. The earlier analysis of some 540 of the donors excluded any sequence lacking an unambiguous match to a single V gene segment. An earlier analysis of some 500 of the donors classified V segments as functional when productive rearrangements were above 56.7% and as segregating when the standard deviation between donors was above 5%. A statistical classification framework was built to diagnose cytomegalovirus status from the catalog of TCR beta chain sequences. In a later analysis, V and J genes were assigned by comparing TCR nucleotide sequences against IMGT/GENE-DB human TR gene sequences. In a later analysis, CDR3 sequences and most-parsimonious VDJ recombination scenarios were assigned using the TCRdist pipeline. In a later analysis, each TCR beta chain was defined by its CDR3 amino acid sequence together with its V-gene family, and reads lacking a unique V-gene family were excluded. To address suspected cross-contamination and a sequencing artifact, a later analysis removed 592 highly shared, low-generation-probability nucleotide sequences. A later analysis calculated a clonal expansion index for each public chain from normalized within-repertoire ranks of inferred template counts. In a later analysis, generation probabilities were computed using a VDJ recombination model fitted to out-of-frame rearrangements, and the results were checked against IGoR. A later analysis scored TCR-TCR, TCR-HLA and TCR-CMV co-occurrence with hypergeometric tests, applying a repertoire-size bias correction to TCR pairs. In a later analysis, false discovery rates were estimated by permuting HLA or CMV assignments 20 times. In a later analysis, co-occurring TCRs were grouped with DBSCAN, and TCRdist sequence similarity was added when clustering was performed within HLA-allele-positive subsets. Repertoires with fewer than 30,000 or more than 120,000 public chains were left out of co-occurrence clustering, as were five repertoires with anomalous nucleotide sharing. TCRdb carries this immuneACCESS record with in-frame sequences only. Its versions omit some clonotypes, under half of them owing to an unresolved V gene in the studies checked, with the rest unexplained. V, J and clone size reflect that table, while D and trimming were determined from the DNA. Here the sample has some 190,000 clones; about three quarters occur a single time. The ten biggest clones cover roughly 1.1% of the sample.

In total, more than 500 healthy bone marrow donors made up the cohort. Cohort members were all nominally healthy when sampled, although unrecorded immune exposures were likely present. The donor tested CMV seronegative, placing the donor among the 350 or so seronegative members of the cohort. Each donor provided a peripheral blood sample, and peripheral blood mononuclear cells were used for TCR beta sequencing. The Qiagen DNeasy Blood Extraction Kit was used to extract genomic DNA from the blood cell samples. A distance of 5 bases separates the germline ends of V and J, which lose 0 bases and 5 bases respectively. CDR1 SGHKS and CDR2 YYEKEE were looked up in the germline V gene (reference sequence). The CDR3 holds 12 amino acids from the cysteine to the phenylalanine. Here the CDR3 DNA is all that survives: 36 bases in frame from base 1. Concerning this clone: Its antigen remains unidentified. The sample holds no much larger clone one base away, and base qualities are not on file.

The rearrangement combines TRBV5-5 with TRBJ1-2, with the D gene not clear enough to name. The TCR comes from a woman between 35 and 50 years old in good health and CMV-seronegative. Sequenced input: PBMCs. CDR3 region: CASSLEEYGYTF. The nucleotide sequence reads as follows: TGTGCCAGCAGCTTGGAAGAGTATGGCTACACCTTC.